This TCR beta chain stems from a study of T cell clonotyping in hematopoietic cell transplantation. The CDR3 runs 18 residues. Germline CDR1 and CDR2: MGHRA and YSYEKL. J was trimmed by 3 bases and V by 4 bases; bases with no gene match: 12. Described time point: recipient sample about 28 days before transplant, after cytoreduction. Recipients were bled about 28 days pretransplant and at posttransplant days 30, 100, 180. Concerning this clone itself: The antigen is undetermined.

Sequencing used immunoSEQ multiplex PCR; TCRdb keeps in-frame clones, though not all of them. Among 35,000 to 45,000 clones listed, about 95% were seen once. Overall study results and limits: Pathologically expanded recipient clonotypes increased progressively from day 30 to day 180 as diversity fell. Broader posttransplant TCR repertoire diversity was predicted by graft donor and pretransplant recipient Inverse Simpson Index values. At the given depth, recipient repertoires were over 95% de novo clonotypes.

V is TRBV4-1 and J is TRBJ1-5, with 10 nucleotides matching TRBD1. The specimen comprised peripheral blood mononuclear cells, sampled before stem cell transplant. This TCR derives from a man aged 40-49 years with chronic myeloid leukemia. Some clones in this sample may be carry-over from other donors' samples. DNA for the CDR3: TGCGCCAGCAGCCCCCTACGGTCGGGACAGGGGTTCAATCAGCCCCAGCATTTT. Translation gives CASSPLRSGQGFNQPQHF.